The source of this T cell receptor (beta chain) is a study of T cell responses to AZD1222 COVID-19 vaccine. Study results and caveats: The reported proportion of spike-specific TCRs targeting unmutated variant regions was nearly half. Two AZD1222 doses significantly raised spike-specific TCR breadth and depth over controls. Vaccine-related CD4 TCRs covered spike, predominating at 160-218 and 743-854.

On this clone itself: Its target is not known.

Method: immunoSEQ multiplex PCR; TCRdb's copy keeps in-frame clones and lacks some. The sample includes 75,000 to 95,000 clones, 70% to 90% of them seen just once. Germline trimming cut 6 bases from V and 3 bases from J; bases unmatched to any gene: 11. The CDR3 has 15 residues. Germline V gene lookup returns CDR1 MNHNY and CDR2 SVGAGI (reference sequence). The receptor comes from an adult in good health. The V call is TRBV6-6, the J call TRBJ2-7; 7 bases agree with TRBD1. The material was peripheral blood, obtained on day 0 of AZD1222 vaccination. The DNA of the CDR3 is TGTGCCAGCAGCCCCCACGACAGGGATAGCTACGAGCAGTACTTC. Protein: CASSPHDRDSYEQYF.